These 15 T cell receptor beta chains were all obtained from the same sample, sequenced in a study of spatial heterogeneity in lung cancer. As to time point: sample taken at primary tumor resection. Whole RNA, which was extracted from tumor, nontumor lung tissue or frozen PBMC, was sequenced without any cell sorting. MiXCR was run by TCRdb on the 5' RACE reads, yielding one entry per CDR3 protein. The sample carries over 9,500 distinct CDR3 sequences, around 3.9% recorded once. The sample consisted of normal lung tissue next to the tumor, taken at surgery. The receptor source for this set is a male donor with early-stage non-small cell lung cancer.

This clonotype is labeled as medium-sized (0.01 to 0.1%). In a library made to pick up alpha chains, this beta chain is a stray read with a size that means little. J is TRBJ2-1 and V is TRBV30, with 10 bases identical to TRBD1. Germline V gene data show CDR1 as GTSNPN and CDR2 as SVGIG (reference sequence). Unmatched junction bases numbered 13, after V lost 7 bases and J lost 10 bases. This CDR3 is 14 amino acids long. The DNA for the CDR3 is TGTGCCTTGCAAGTCCCGGGACAGGGGAACGAGCAGTTCTTC. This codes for CALQVPGQGNEQFF.

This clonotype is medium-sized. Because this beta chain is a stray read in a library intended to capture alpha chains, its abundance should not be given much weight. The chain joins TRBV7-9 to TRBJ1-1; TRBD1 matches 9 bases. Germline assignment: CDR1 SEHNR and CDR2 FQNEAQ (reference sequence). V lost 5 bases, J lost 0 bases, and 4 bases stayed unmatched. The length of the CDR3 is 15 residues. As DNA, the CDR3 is TGTGCCAGCAGCCAAGGACAGGGGATGAACACTGAAGCTTTCTTT. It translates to CASSQGQGMNTEAFF.

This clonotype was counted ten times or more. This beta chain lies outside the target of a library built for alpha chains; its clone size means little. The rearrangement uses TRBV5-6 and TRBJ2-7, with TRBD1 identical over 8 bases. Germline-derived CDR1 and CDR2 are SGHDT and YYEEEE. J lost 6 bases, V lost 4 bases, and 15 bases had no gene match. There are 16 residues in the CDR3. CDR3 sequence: CASSIGQGIRAGEQYF. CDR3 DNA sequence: TGTGCCAGCAGCATAGGACAGGGCATTCGGGCCGGCGAGCAGTACTTC. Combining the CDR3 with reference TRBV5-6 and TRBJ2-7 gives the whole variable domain DAGVTQSPTHLIKTRGQQVTLRCSPKSGHDTVSWYQQALGQGPQFIFQYYEEEERQRGNFPDRFSGHQFPNYSSELNVNALLLGDSALYLCASSIGQGIRAGEQYFGPGTRLTVT.

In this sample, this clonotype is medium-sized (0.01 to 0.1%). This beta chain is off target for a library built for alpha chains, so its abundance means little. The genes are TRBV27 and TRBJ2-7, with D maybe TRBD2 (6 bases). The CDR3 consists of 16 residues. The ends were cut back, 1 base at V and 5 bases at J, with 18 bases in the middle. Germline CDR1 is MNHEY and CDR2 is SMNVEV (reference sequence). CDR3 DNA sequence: TGTGCCAGCAGTTTATTGGCCGGAGGAGGGCCACACGAGCAGTACTTC. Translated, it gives CASSLLAGGGPHEQYF.

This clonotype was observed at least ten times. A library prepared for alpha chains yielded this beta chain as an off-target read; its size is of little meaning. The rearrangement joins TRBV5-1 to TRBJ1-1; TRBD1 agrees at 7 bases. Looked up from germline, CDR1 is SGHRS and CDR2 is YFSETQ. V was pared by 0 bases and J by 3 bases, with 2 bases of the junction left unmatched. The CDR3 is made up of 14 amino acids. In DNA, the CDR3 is TGCGCCAGCAGCTTGGGACAGGGCTACACTGAAGCTTTCTTT. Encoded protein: CASSLGQGYTEAFF.

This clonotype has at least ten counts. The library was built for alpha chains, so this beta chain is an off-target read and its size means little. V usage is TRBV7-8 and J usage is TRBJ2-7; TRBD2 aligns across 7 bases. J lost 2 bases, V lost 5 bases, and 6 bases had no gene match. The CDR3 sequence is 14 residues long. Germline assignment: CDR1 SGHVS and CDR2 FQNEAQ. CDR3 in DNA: TGTGCCAGCAGCCCACGGGAGGCCGCCTACGAGCAGTACTTC. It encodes CASSPREAAYEQYF.

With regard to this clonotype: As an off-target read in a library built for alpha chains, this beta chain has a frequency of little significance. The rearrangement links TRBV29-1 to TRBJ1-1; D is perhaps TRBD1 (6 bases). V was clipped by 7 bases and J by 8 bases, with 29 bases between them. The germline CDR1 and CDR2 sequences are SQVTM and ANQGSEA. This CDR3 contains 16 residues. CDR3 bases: TGCAGCGGGGGAGGACAGAGGATGGGGCCTAAGAGAGAAGCTTTCTTT. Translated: CSGGGQRMGPKREAFF. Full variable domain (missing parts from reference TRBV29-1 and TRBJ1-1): SAVISQKPSRDICQRGTSLTIQCQVDSQVTMMFWYRQQPGQSLTLIATANQGSEATYESGFVIDKFPISRPNLTFSTLTVSNMSPEDSSIYLCSGGGQRMGPKREAFFGQGTRLTVV.

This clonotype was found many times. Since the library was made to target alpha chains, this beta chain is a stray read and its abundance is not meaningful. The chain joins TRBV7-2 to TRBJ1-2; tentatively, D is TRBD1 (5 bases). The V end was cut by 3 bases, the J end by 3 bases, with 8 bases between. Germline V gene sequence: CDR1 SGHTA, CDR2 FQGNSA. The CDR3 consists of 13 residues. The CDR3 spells CASSFTGDYGYTF. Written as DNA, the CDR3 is TGTGCCAGCAGCTTTACAGGCGACTATGGCTACACCTTC.

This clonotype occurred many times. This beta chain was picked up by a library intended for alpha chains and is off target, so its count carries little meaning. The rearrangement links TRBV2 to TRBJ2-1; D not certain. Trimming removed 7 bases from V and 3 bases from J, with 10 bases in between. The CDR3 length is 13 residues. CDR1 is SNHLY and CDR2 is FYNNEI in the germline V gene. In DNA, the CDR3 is TGTGCCAGCAAAGGTGGCTTCTACAATGAGCAGTTCTTC. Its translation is CASKGGFYNEQFF.

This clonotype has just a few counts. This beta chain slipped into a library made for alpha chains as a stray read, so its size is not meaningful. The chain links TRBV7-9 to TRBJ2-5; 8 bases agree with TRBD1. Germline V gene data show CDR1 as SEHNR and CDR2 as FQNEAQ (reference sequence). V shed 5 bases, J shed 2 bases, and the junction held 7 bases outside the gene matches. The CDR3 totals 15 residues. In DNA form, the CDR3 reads TGTGCCAGCAGCGCACGACAGGGGACGCAAGAGACCCAGTACTTC. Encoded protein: CASSARQGTQETQYF.

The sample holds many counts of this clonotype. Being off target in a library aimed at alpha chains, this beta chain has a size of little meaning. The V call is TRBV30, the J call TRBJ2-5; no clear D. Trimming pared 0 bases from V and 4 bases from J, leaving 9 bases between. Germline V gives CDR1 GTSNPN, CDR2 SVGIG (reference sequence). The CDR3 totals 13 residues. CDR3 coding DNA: TGTGCCTGGAGTGTTACGGTCCCAGAGACCCAGTACTTC. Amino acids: CAWSVTVPETQYF.

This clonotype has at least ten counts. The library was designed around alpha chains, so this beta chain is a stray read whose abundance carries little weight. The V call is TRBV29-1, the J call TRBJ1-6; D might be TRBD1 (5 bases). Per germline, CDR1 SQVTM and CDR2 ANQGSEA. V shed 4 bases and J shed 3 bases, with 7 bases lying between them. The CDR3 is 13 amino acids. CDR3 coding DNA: TGCAGCGTTGCTCAGGGCTATAATTCACCCCTCCACTTT. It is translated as CSVAQGYNSPLHF. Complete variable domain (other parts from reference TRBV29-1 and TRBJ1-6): SAVISQKPSRDICQRGTSLTIQCQVDSQVTMMFWYRQQPGQSLTLIATANQGSEATYESGFVIDKFPISRPNLTFSTLTVSNMSPEDSSIYLCSVAQGYNSPLHFGNGTRLTVT.

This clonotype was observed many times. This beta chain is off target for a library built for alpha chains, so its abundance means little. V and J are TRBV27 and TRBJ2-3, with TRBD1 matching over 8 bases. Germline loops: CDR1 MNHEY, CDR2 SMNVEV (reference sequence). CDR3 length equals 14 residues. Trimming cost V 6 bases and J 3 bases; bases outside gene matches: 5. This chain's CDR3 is CASSINRGTDTQYF. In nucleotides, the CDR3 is TGTGCCAGCAGCATCAACAGGGGGACAGATACGCAGTATTTT.

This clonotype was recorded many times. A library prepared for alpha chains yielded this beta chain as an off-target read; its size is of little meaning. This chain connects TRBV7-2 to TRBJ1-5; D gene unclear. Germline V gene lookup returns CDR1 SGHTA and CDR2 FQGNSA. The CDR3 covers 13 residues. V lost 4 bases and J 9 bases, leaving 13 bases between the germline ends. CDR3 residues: CASSSGQDRPQHF. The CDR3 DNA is TGTGCCAGCAGCTCTGGTCAGGATCGGCCCCAGCATTTT. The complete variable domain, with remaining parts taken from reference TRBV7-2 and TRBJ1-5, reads GAGVSQSPSNKVTEKGKDVELRCDPISGHTALYWYRQSLGQGLEFLIYFQGNSAPDKSGLPSDRFSAERTGGSVSTLTIQRTQQEDSAVYLCASSSGQDRPQHFGDGTRLSIL.

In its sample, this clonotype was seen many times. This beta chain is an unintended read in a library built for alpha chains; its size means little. This chain's CDR3 is CASSLTGLSYEQYF. The CDR3 DNA reads TGTGCCAGCAGTTTGACAGGTCTTTCCTACGAGCAGTACTTC. The rearrangement joins TRBV6-5 to TRBJ2-7; TRBD1 is a possible D gene (6 bases). V lost 4 bases, J lost 1 base, and 11 bases lay in between. The CDR3 runs to 14 residues. CDR1 and CDR2 from the germline V gene are MNHEY and SVGAGI.